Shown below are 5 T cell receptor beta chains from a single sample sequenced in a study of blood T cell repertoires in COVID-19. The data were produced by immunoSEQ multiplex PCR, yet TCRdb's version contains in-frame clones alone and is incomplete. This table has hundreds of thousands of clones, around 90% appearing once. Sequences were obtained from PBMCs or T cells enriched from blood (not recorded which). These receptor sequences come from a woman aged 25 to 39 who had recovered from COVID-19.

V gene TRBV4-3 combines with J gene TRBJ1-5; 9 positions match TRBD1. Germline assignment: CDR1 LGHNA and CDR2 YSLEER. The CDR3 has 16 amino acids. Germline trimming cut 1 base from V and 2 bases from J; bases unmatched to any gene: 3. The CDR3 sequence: CASSQGTGVGNQPQHF. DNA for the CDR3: TGCGCCAGCAGCCAAGGGACAGGGGTTGGCAATCAGCCCCAGCATTTT.

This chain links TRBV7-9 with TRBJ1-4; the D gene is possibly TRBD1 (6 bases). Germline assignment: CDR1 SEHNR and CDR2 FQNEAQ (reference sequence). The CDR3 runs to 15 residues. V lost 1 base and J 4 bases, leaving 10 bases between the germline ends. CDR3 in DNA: TGTGCCAGCAGCTTAGTACAGGGAGATAATGAAAAACTGTTTTTT. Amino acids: CASSLVQGDNEKLFF. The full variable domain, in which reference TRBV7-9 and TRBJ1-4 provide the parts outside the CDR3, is DTGVSQNPRHKITKRGQNVTFRCDPISEHNRLYWYRQTLGQGPEFLTYFQNEAQLEKSRLLSDRFSAERPKGSFSTLEIQRTEQGDSAMYLCASSLVQGDNEKLFFGSGTQLSVL.

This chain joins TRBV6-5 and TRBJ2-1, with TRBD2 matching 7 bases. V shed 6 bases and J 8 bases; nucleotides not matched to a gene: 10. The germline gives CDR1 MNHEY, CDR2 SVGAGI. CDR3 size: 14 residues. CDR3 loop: CASSPGGLIHEQFF. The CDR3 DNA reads TGTGCCAGCAGCCCGGGGGGTTTGATCCATGAGCAGTTCTTC.

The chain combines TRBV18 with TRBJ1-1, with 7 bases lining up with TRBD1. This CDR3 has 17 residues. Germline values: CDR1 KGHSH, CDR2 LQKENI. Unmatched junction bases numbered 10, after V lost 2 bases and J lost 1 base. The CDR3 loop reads CASSPKTSKGANTEAFF. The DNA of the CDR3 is TGTGCCAGCTCACCAAAAACCTCTAAGGGGGCGAACACTGAAGCTTTCTTT.

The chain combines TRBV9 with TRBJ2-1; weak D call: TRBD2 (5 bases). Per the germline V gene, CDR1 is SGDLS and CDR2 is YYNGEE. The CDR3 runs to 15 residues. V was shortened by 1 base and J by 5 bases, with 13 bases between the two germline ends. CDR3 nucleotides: TGTGCCAGCAGCGTAAGAGCGGCTAACAACAATGAGCAGTTCTTC. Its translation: CASSVRAANNNEQFF.